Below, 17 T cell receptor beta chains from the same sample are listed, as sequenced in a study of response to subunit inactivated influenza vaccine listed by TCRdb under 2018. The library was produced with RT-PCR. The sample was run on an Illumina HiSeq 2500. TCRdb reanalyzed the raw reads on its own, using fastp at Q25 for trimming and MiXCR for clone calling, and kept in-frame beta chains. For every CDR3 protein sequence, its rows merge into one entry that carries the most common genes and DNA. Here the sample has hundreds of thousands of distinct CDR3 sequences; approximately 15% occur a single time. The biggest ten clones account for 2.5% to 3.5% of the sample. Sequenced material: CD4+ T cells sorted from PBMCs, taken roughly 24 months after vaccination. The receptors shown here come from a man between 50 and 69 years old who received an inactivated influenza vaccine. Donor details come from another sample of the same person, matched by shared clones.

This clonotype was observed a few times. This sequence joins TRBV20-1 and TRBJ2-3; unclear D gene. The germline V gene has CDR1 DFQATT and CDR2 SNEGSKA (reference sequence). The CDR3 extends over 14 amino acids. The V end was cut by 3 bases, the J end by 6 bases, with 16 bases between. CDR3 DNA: TGCAGTGCTAGGCAACCTCATGGCCCGGATACGCAGTATTTT. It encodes CSARQPHGPDTQYF.

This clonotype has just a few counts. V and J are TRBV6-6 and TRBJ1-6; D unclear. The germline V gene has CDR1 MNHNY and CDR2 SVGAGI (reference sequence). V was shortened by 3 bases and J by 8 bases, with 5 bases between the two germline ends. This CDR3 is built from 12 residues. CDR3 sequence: CASSYSDSPLHF. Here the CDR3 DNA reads TGTGCCAGCAGTTATTCTGATTCACCCCTCCACTTT.

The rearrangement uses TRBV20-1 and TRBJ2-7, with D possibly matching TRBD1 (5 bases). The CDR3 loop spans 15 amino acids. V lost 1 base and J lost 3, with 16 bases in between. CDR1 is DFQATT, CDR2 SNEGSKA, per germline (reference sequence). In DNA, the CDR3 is TGCAGTGCTAGAGGGTCCAGGGTCTTAGACTACGAGCAGTACTTC. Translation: CSARGSRVLDYEQYF.

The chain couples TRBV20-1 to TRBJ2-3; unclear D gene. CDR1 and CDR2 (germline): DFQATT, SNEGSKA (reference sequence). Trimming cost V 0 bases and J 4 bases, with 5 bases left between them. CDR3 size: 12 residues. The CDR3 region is CSARDFPDTQYF. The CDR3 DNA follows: TGCAGTGCTAGAGATTTCCCAGATACGCAGTATTTT.

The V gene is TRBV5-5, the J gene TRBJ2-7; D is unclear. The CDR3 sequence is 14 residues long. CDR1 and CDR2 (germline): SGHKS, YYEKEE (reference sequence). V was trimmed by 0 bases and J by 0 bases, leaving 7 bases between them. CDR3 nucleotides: TGTGCCAGCAGCTTGGAACCGGTCTCCTACGAGCAGTACTTC. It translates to CASSLEPVSYEQYF.

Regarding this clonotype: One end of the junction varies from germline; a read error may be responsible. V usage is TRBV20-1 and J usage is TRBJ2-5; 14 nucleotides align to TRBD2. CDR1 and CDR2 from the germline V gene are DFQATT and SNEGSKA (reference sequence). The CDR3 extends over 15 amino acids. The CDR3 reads CSAQRLAGGQDTQYF. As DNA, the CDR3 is TGCAGTGCTCAAAGACTAGCGGGAGGGCAAGATACCCAGTACTTC.

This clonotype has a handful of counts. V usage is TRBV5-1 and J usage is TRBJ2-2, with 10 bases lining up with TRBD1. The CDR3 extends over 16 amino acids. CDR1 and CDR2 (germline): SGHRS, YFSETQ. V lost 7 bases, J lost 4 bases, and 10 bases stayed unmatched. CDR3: CASDSGQGDITGELFF. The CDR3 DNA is TGCGCCAGCGATTCCGGACAGGGGGATATCACCGGGGAGCTGTTTTTT.

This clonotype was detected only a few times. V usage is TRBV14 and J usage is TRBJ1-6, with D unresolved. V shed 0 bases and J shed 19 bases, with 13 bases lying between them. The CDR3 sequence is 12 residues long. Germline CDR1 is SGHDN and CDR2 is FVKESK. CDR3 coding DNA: TGTGCCAGCAGCCAAGATGGGTACGGCCGGCACTTT. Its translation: CASSQDGYGRHF. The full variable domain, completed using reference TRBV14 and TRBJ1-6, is EAGVTQFPSHSVIEKGQTVTLRCDPISGHDNLYWYRRVMGKEIKFLLHFVKESKQDESGMPNNRFLAERTGGTYSTLKVQPAELEDSGVYFCASSQDGYGRHFGNGTRLTVT.

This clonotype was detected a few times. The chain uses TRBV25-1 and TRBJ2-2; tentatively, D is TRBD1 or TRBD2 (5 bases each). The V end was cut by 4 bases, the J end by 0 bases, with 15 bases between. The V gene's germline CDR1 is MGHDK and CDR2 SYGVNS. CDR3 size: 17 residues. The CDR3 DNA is TGTGCCAGCAGTGCCCAAACCGGGACGGCGAACACCGGGGAGCTGTTTTTT. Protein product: CASSAQTGTANTGELFF.

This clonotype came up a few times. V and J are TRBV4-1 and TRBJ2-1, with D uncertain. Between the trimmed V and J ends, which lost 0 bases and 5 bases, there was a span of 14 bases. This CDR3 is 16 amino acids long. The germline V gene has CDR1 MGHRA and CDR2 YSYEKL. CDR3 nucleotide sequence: TGCGCCAGCAGCCAAGATCAATGGCCATATGACAATGAGCAGTTCTTC. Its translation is CASSQDQWPYDNEQFF.

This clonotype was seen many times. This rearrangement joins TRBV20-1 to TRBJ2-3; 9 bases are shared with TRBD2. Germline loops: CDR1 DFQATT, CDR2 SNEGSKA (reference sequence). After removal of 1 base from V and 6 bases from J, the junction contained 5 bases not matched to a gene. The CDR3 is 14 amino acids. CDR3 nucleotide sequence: TGCAGTGCTAGAGTGGCTAGCGGGGCGGATACGCAGTATTTT. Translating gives CSARVASGADTQYF.

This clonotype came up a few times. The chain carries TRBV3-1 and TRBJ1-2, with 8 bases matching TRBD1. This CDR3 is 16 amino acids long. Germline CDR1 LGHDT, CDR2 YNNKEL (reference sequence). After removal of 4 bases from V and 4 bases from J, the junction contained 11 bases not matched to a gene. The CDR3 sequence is CASSPGQGTFFYGYTF. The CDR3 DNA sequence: TGTGCCAGCAGCCCAGGACAGGGCACTTTTTTCTATGGCTACACCTTC.

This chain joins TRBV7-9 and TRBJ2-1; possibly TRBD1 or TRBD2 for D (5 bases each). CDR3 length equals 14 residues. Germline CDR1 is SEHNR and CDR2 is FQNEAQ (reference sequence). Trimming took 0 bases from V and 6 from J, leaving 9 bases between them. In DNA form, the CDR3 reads TGTGCCAGCAGCTTAGCTGGGACCCGCAATGAGCAGTTCTTC. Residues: CASSLAGTRNEQFF.

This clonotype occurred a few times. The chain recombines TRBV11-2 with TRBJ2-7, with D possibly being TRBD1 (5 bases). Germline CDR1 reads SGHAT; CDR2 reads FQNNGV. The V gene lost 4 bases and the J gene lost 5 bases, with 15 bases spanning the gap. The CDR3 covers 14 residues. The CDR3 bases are TGTGCCAGCAGCTCGAGTCAGGGTCGCAACGAGCAGTACTTC. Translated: CASSSSQGRNEQYF.

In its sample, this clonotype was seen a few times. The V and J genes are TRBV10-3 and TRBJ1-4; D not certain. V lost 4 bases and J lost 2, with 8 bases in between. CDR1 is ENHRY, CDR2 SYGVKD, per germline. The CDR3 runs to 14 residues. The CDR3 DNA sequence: TGTGCCATCAGTGTTGGGGAGACTAATGAAAAACTGTTTTTT. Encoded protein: CAISVGETNEKLFF.

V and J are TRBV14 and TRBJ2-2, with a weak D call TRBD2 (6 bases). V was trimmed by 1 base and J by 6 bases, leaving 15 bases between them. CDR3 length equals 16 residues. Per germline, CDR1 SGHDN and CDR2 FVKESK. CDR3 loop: CASSQVRPGVAGELFF. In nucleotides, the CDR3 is TGTGCCAGCAGCCAAGTACGCCCGGGGGTGGCCGGGGAGCTGTTTTTT.

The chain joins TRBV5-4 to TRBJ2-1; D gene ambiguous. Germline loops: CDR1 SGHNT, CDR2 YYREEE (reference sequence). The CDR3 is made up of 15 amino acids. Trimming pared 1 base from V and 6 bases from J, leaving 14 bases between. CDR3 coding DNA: TGTGCCAGCAGCTTGCCACAGACCATCCCCAATGAGCAGTTCTTC. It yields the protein CASSLPQTIPNEQFF.